The 9 T cell receptor beta chains given below trace back to one sample, sequenced in a study of cytomegalovirus exposure and HLA in healthy donors. The PCR contained 60 Vbeta and 13 Jbeta primers. Generated by immunoSEQ multiplex PCR, the TCRdb table keeps only in-frame clones and is missing some. The data show approximately 160,000 clones, around 78% seen once. Sequenced: PBMCs. Every receptor here comes from a man aged 40-49 years in good health and CMV-seronegative.

The chain recombines TRBV14 with TRBJ2-2; a weak D match, TRBD2 (6 bases). This CDR3 is 14 amino acids long. Germline loops: CDR1 SGHDN, CDR2 FVKESK. The V gene lost 4 bases and the J gene lost 5 bases, with 11 bases spanning the gap. The CDR3 loop reads CASSRGEVTGELFF. CDR3 DNA: TGTGCCAGCAGCCGGGGGGAAGTAACCGGGGAGCTGTTTTTT.

This clone was found once. Relative to the germline gene, one junction end is altered; a read error may explain this. The chain employs TRBV27 and TRBJ2-4; TRBD2 agrees at 7 bases. Germline CDR1 reads MNHEY; CDR2 reads SMNVEV (reference sequence). The CDR3 runs 14 residues. CDR3 sequence: CASSLGGGENSQYF. CDR3 bases: TGTGCCAGCAGTCTCGGGGGAGGGGAAAACAGTCAGTACTTC.

The J gene is TRBJ2-7, the V gene TRBV30; D is perhaps TRBD2 (5 bases). Trimming removed 8 bases from V and 5 bases from J, with 10 bases in between. The CDR3 consists of 10 residues. Germline lookup yields CDR1 GTSNPN and CDR2 SVGIG (reference sequence). The CDR3 region is CARRADEQYV. The CDR3 bases are TGTGCCCGTCGAGCGGACGAGCAGTACGTC.

This sequence joins TRBV2 and TRBJ2-6; no reliable D call. The germline V gene encodes CDR1 SNHLY and CDR2 FYNNEI. V lost 7 bases to trimming and J lost 0 bases, with 13 bases between them. This CDR3 has 16 amino acids. For the CDR3, the DNA is TGTGCCAGCACCCCGATTCGGTCCTCTGGGGCCAACGTCCTGACTTTC. Amino acid sequence: CASTPIRSSGANVLTF.

This rearrangement joins TRBV6-5 to TRBJ1-1; D unresolved. The ends were cut back, 0 bases at V and 8 bases at J, with 10 bases in the middle. Germline CDR1 MNHEY, CDR2 SVGAGI. The CDR3 is made up of 13 amino acids. The CDR3 nucleotides read TGTGCCAGCAGTTACTCGAGTAAGTGGGAAGCTTTCTTT. Translated: CASSYSSKWEAFF.

The chain has TRBV11-2 and TRBJ2-1; 12 bases agree with TRBD2. CDR1 and CDR2 (germline): SGHAT, FQNNGV. The CDR3 has 15 residues. V was clipped by 3 bases and J by 8 bases; unmatched bases: 5. DNA for the CDR3: TGTGCCAGCAGCTTCCGGACTAGCGGGATAGATGAGCAGTTCTTC. As protein: CASSFRTSGIDEQFF.

Comment on this clone: One end of the junction varies from germline; a read error may be responsible. This chain links TRBV7-9 with TRBJ1-2; 7 bases are shared with TRBD1. This CDR3 contains 12 residues. CDR1 and CDR2 from the germline V gene are SEHNR and FQNEAQ (reference sequence). This CDR3 is CSSSIDRAGYTF. In DNA form, the CDR3 reads TGTTCCAGCAGCATTGACAGGGCTGGCTACACCTTC.

CDR3 in DNA: TGTGCCAGCAGCTTAGGGACAGTCTACAATGAGCAGTTCTTC. This sequence encodes CASSLGTVYNEQFF. This rearrangement joins TRBV7-9 to TRBJ2-1, with D perhaps matching TRBD1 (6 bases). The CDR3 sequence is 14 residues long. Germline V lookup: CDR1 SEHNR, CDR2 FQNEAQ (reference sequence). Trimming shortened V by 1 base and J by 3 bases, and 7 bases separated the two germline ends.

The rearrangement uses TRBV9 and TRBJ2-5; 13 bases match TRBD2. The CDR3 sequence is 18 residues long. Germline-derived CDR1 and CDR2 are SGDLS and YYNGEE. The V and J ends lost 0 bases and 2 bases, in that order; junction bases with no gene match: 7. CDR3 in DNA: TGTGCCAGCAGCGTAGAACTAGCGGGAGGGCCGTGGCAAGAGACCCAGTACTTC. Amino acid sequence: CASSVELAGGPWQETQYF.